The 8 T cell receptor beta chains given below trace back to one sample, sequenced in a study of blood T cell repertoires in COVID-19. Generated by immunoSEQ multiplex PCR, the TCRdb table keeps only in-frame clones and is missing some. The table shows some 120,000 clones, with around 83% occurring only once. The sequencing sample was made of PBMCs or T cells enriched from blood (not recorded which). These receptors originate from a man aged 25-45 years who had recovered from COVID-19.

The chain uses TRBV7-9 and TRBJ1-2, with D unresolved. Germline CDR1 is SEHNR and CDR2 is FQNEAQ (reference sequence). Between the trimmed V and J ends, which lost 2 bases and 5 bases, there was a span of 12 bases. The CDR3 has 14 residues. CDR3 in amino acids: CASSLTGSTYGYTF. CDR3 DNA sequence: TGTGCCAGCAGCTTAACGGGTTCCACTTATGGCTACACCTTC.

DNA of the CDR3: TGTGCCAGCAGCCCACGGACAGGGTTACCTGAAAAACTGTTTTTT. The encoded protein is CASSPRTGLPEKLFF. The chain has TRBV9 and TRBJ1-4; TRBD1 agrees at 8 bases. CDR3 length: 15 residues. Trimming took 4 bases from V and 7 from J; bases not matched to a gene: 9. From germline, CDR1 is SGDLS and CDR2 YYNGEE. Combining the CDR3 with reference TRBV9 and TRBJ1-4 gives the whole variable domain DSGVTQTPKHLITATGQRVTLRCSPRSGDLSVYWYQQSLDQGLQFLIQYYNGEERAKGNILERFSAQQFPDLHSELNLSSLELGDSALYFCASSPRTGLPEKLFFGSGTQLSVL.

This clone has more than one count but fewer than ten. The chain is built from TRBV19 and TRBJ1-5; D may be TRBD1 (6 bases). Trimming stripped 5 bases from V and 2 bases from J, with 13 bases between. The V gene's germline CDR1 is LNHDA and CDR2 SQIVND (reference sequence). This CDR3 is 15 amino acids long. The CDR3 sequence is CASSPGQSGNQPQHF. DNA of the CDR3: TGTGCCAGTAGTCCCGGACAGTCAGGCAATCAGCCCCAGCATTTT.

The rearrangement uses TRBV5-5 and TRBJ2-1; TRBD1 matches at 8 bases. The CDR3 runs 15 residues. Germline V gene sequence: CDR1 SGHKS, CDR2 YYEKEE (reference sequence). The ends lost 4 bases at V and 0 bases at J; junction bases unmatched: 3. The CDR3 DNA sequence: TGTGCCAGCAGCCCCGGGACAGGCTCCTACAATGAGCAGTTCTTC. Amino acid sequence: CASSPGTGSYNEQFF.

This chain connects TRBV18 to TRBJ2-7; 9 bases are shared with TRBD1. Germline V gives CDR1 KGHSH, CDR2 LQKENI. The CDR3 runs to 15 residues. V gave up 2 bases and J gave up 5 bases; unmatched junction bases: 7. CDR3 residues: CASSPGTGSGDEQYV. CDR3 nucleotides: TGTGCCAGCTCACCAGGGACAGGGTCTGGGGACGAGCAGTACGTC.

The J gene is TRBJ2-7, the V gene TRBV11-2; 11 bases fit TRBD2. The V and J ends lost 0 bases and 3 bases, in that order; junction bases with no gene match: 1. Germline V gene lookup returns CDR1 SGHAT and CDR2 FQNNGV. The CDR3 loop spans 15 amino acids. CDR3 DNA: TGTGCCAGCAGCTTAGACCTAGCGGGAGGCTACGAGCAGTACTTC. Protein: CASSLDLAGGYEQYF.

This rearrangement joins TRBV19 to TRBJ1-4; D is perhaps TRBD1 (5 bases). The CDR3 extends over 18 amino acids. Trimming pared 5 bases from V and 0 bases from J, leaving 19 bases between. Germline CDR1 and CDR2: LNHDA and SQIVND (reference sequence). Written as DNA, the CDR3 is TGTGCCAGTAGTGCTGGGGAGGGACCTACCGCAACTAATGAAAAACTGTTTTTT. It yields the protein CASSAGEGPTATNEKLFF.

The chain joins TRBV7-9 to TRBJ1-1; D unclear. Per the germline V gene, CDR1 is SEHNR and CDR2 is FQNEAQ (reference sequence). The CDR3 contains 14 residues. Trimming left V 5 bases short and J 2 bases short, with 12 bases between. DNA of the CDR3: TGTGCCAGCAGCCCGGACTGGGCCAACACTGAAGCTTTCTTT. This sequence encodes CASSPDWANTEAFF. The full variable domain, rest sourced from reference TRBV7-9 and TRBJ1-1, is DTGVSQNPRHKITKRGQNVTFRCDPISEHNRLYWYRQTLGQGPEFLTYFQNEAQLEKSRLLSDRFSAERPKGSFSTLEIQRTEQGDSAMYLCASSPDWANTEAFFGQGTRLTVV.